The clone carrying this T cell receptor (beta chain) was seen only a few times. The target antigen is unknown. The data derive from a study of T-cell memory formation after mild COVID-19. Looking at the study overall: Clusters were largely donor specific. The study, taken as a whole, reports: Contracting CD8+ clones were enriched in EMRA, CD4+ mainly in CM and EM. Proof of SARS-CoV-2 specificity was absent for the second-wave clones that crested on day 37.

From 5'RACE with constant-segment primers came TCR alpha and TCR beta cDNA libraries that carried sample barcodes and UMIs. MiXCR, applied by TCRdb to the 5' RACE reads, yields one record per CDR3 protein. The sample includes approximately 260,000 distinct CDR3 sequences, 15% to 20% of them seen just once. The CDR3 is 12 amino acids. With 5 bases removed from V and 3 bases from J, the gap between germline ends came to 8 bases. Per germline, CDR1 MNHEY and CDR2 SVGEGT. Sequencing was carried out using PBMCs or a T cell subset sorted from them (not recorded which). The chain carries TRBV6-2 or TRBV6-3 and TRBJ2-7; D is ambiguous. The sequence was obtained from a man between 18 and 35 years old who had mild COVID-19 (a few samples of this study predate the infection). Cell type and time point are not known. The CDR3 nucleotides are TGTGCCAGCAGTGGAGTCAACTACGAGCAGTACTTC. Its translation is CASSGVNYEQYF.